The 27 T cell receptor beta chains presented below share a single source sample, sequenced in a study of shared clonotypes between healthy human individuals. Sequencing was performed with immunoSEQ multiplex PCR; in TCRdb, only in-frame clones are kept and a portion is missing. The table lists about 710,000 clones, 73% of them singletons. Sequenced: memory CD4+ T cells sorted from blood. The subset is: CD45RA-negative fraction. Receptor source: a woman between 25 and 40 years old in good health.

The V gene is TRBV6-5, the J gene TRBJ2-7; D possibly uses TRBD1 or TRBD2 (5 bases each). V lost 5 bases to trimming and J lost 4 bases, with 18 bases between them. CDR3 size: 15 residues. Germline CDR1 reads MNHEY; CDR2 reads SVGAGI. Here the CDR3 reads CASSLRGASIYEQYF. For the CDR3, the DNA is TGTGCCAGCAGTCTTAGAGGGGCCAGTATATACGAGCAGTACTTC.

The chain links TRBV2 to TRBJ2-7, with 7 bases lining up with TRBD1. This CDR3 region has 13 residues. Per the germline V gene, CDR1 is SNHLY and CDR2 is FYNNEI. J gave up 1 base and V 3 bases, and 0 bases lay outside the gene matches. The CDR3 spells CASSEDRSYEQYF. The CDR3 DNA reads TGTGCCAGCAGTGAGGACAGGTCCTACGAGCAGTACTTC.

This sequence joins TRBV10-3 and TRBJ1-1; possibly TRBD1 for D (5 bases). Germline V CDR1 and CDR2: ENHRY, SYGVKD. This CDR3 is 12 amino acids long. V lost 10 bases to trimming and J lost 3 bases, with 12 bases between them. This CDR3 is CATTKGDTEAFF. The CDR3 nucleotides read TGTGCCACTACGAAAGGGGACACTGAAGCTTTCTTT.

CDR3 protein: CATSGGSSGPLTDTQYF. The DNA for the CDR3 is TGTGCCACTTCAGGGGGCAGCTCCGGCCCCCTCACAGATACGCAGTATTTT. This sequence joins TRBV19 and TRBJ2-3; 8 bases line up with TRBD1. The CDR3 extends over 17 amino acids. Germline V gives CDR1 LNHDA, CDR2 SQIVND (reference sequence). The V segment lost 10 bases and the J segment 2 bases; nucleotides outside the gene matches: 17.

The chain carries TRBV4-2 and TRBJ2-1; the D gene is possibly TRBD1 (6 bases). CDR1 and CDR2 from the germline V gene are LGHNA and YNFKEQ. CDR3 length: 13 residues. V gave up 4 bases and J gave up 7 bases, with 11 bases separating them. In nucleotides, the CDR3 is TGTGCCAGCAGCCGCCCCCAGGGGAATGAGCAGTTCTTC. It translates to CASSRPQGNEQFF.

A single count supports this clone. V and J are TRBV28 and TRBJ1-5; D may be TRBD1 (5 bases). The CDR3 is 14 amino acids. Between the trimmed V and J ends, which lost 4 bases and 7 bases, there was a span of 14 bases. Germline CDR1 and CDR2: MDHEN and SYDVKM. CDR3 in DNA: TGTGCCAGCAGTTCCGCCGGGGGATTGCAGCCCCAGCATTTT. This gives the protein CASSSAGGLQPQHF.

This chain connects TRBV6-1 to TRBJ2-1; D is unclear. Trimming removed 3 bases at V and 13 bases at J, with 22 bases between. CDR3 size: 15 residues. CDR1 is MNHNS and CDR2 is SASEGT in the germline V gene. The CDR3 reads CASSDSYRLTGEQFF. The CDR3 DNA reads TGTGCCAGCAGTGACTCCTACCGACTGACCGGTGAACAGTTCTTC.

This chain uses TRBV2 with TRBJ1-1; the D gene is possibly TRBD1 (6 bases). V lost 2 bases and J lost 5, with 9 bases in between. The CDR3 has 13 amino acids. Germline CDR1 and CDR2: SNHLY and FYNNEI. Here the CDR3 DNA reads TGTGCCAGCAGTGAAACAGGGCGAACTGAAGCTTTCTTT. Translation: CASSETGRTEAFF.

This clone turned up a few times. The V gene is TRBV4-1, the J gene TRBJ2-6, with 9 bases aligning to TRBD1. After removal of 4 bases from V and 2 bases from J, the junction contained 6 bases not matched to a gene. The CDR3 covers 17 residues. Germline V gives CDR1 MGHRA, CDR2 YSYEKL. CDR3 in amino acids: CASSPKQGATGANVLTF. The CDR3, as DNA: TGCGCCAGCAGCCCAAAACAGGGGGCCACTGGGGCCAACGTCCTGACTTTC.

The rearrangement uses TRBV2 and TRBJ1-2; D is unclear. The CDR3 length is 15 residues. V lost 4 bases to trimming and J lost 2 bases, with 14 bases between them. Germline lookup yields CDR1 SNHLY and CDR2 FYNNEI. CDR3 sequence reads: CASSGPLRENYGYTF. For the CDR3, the DNA is TGTGCCAGCAGTGGACCCCTGCGGGAGAACTATGGCTACACCTTC.

The rearrangement joins TRBV29-1 to TRBJ1-5; D might be TRBD1 (5 bases). Germline V gene lookup returns CDR1 SQVTM and CDR2 ANQGSEA. The CDR3 totals 13 residues. The germline V and J ends were trimmed by 6 bases and 3 bases, with 12 bases remaining between them. CDR3 sequence (DNA): TGCAGCGTGAAAACAGGTTCCAATCAGCCCCAGCATTTT. This encodes CSVKTGSNQPQHF.

The DNA of the CDR3 is TGTGCCAGCAGTTTAGCCTCGGCGGGGGTAAACACCGGGGAGCTGTTTTTT. Residues: CASSLASAGVNTGELFF. The genes are TRBV28 and TRBJ2-2, with 7 bases matching TRBD2. The CDR3 is 17 amino acids. Germline V gives CDR1 MDHEN, CDR2 SYDVKM. V gave up 2 bases and J gave up 2 bases; unmatched junction bases: 8.

V gene TRBV29-1 combines with J gene TRBJ1-2; 7 bases agree with TRBD1. CDR3 length: 15 residues. Germline CDR1 and CDR2: SQVTM and ANQGSEA. V was clipped by 3 bases and J by 6 bases; unmatched bases: 13. CDR3 sequence: CSVDRETGRRDGYTF. Here the CDR3 DNA reads TGCAGCGTTGACCGGGAGACAGGGAGGCGGGATGGCTACACCTTC.

This clone is a singleton in its sample. The chain has TRBV29-1 and TRBJ2-1; TRBD1 agrees at 9 bases. Germline CDR1 reads SQVTM; CDR2 reads ANQGSEA. The length of the CDR3 is 17 residues. The junction had 15 bases not matched to a gene; V was cut back by 4 bases and J by 5 bases. Here the CDR3 reads CSVAPGPQGAKNNEQFF. The CDR3 DNA is TGCAGCGTTGCACCCGGCCCACAGGGGGCCAAAAACAATGAGCAGTTCTTC.

The chain has TRBV30 and TRBJ2-2; 8 nucleotides align to TRBD2. Germline CDR1 and CDR2: GTSNPN and SVGIG (reference sequence). J was trimmed by 6 bases and V by 5 bases; bases with no gene match: 23. The length of the CDR3 is 19 residues. CDR3 DNA sequence: TGTGCCTGGGCCCCCAGCGGGAGCGCACTTAGCGATATCGCCGGGGAGCTGTTTTTT. It encodes CAWAPSGSALSDIAGELFF.

V gene TRBV18 combines with J gene TRBJ2-2; maybe TRBD1 (5 bases). V was pared by 4 bases and J by 0 bases, with 9 bases between. The length of the CDR3 is 15 residues. Germline V gives CDR1 KGHSH, CDR2 LQKENI. The CDR3 here is CASSLRTSNTGELFF. The DNA for the CDR3 is TGTGCCAGCTCACTTCGGACATCGAACACCGGGGAGCTGTTTTTT.

J is TRBJ2-7 and V is TRBV10-2, with 8 bases that match TRBD2. Germline V gene lookup returns CDR1 WSHSY and CDR2 SAAADI. V lost 2 bases to trimming and J lost 1 base; unmatched junction nucleotides: 7. The CDR3 is made up of 16 amino acids. This CDR3 reads CASSEVRAGGSYEQYF. The CDR3 coding sequence is TGCGCCAGCAGTGAGGTACGGGCGGGAGGTTCCTACGAGCAGTACTTC.

This clone has a handful of counts. The chain has TRBV19 and TRBJ2-1; the match to TRBD2 covers 14 bases. The CDR3 extends over 19 amino acids. Germline-derived CDR1 and CDR2 are LNHDA and SQIVND (reference sequence). The ends lost 5 bases at V and 0 bases at J; junction bases unmatched: 9. The CDR3 loop reads CASSPSTGTSGSSYNEQFF. Here the CDR3 DNA reads TGTGCCAGTAGTCCTTCTACCGGGACTAGCGGGAGCTCCTACAATGAGCAGTTCTTC.

V is TRBV5-4 and J is TRBJ1-4, with 9 positions matching TRBD1. Germline CDR1 is SGHNT and CDR2 is YYREEE (reference sequence). The CDR3 is 15 amino acids. J gave up 6 bases and V 4 bases, and 7 bases lay outside the gene matches. The CDR3 bases are TGTGCCAGCAGCGAACAGGGGGCTTCCTATGAAAAACTGTTTTTT. The encoded protein is CASSEQGASYEKLFF.

V is TRBV6-7 and J is TRBJ2-6; no clear D gene. TRBV6-7 is recorded as an ORF, its role being uncertain. The V end lost 2 bases, the J end lost 0 bases, and 8 bases lay between the germline ends. The CDR3 consists of 16 residues. CDR3 sequence reads: CASSYVRCSGANVLTF. The CDR3 DNA reads TGTGCCAGCAGTTACGTCCGCTGCTCTGGGGCCAACGTCCTGACTTTC.

V is TRBV5-4 and J is TRBJ1-3, with a weak D call TRBD1 (5 bases). CDR1 is SGHNT and CDR2 is YYREEE in the germline V gene (reference sequence). The CDR3 contains 13 residues. This CDR3 reads CAAGGYSGNTIYF. The CDR3 bases are TGTGCGGCGGGGGGATACTCTGGAAACACCATATATTTT.

The chain joins TRBV11-2 to TRBJ1-1; D is uncertain. CDR1 and CDR2 from the germline V gene are SGHAT and FQNNGV. This CDR3 is 12 amino acids long. Trimming cost V 6 bases and J 1 base, with 6 bases left between them. CDR3 sequence reads: CASRLTNTEAFF. The CDR3 DNA reads TGTGCCAGCAGGTTGACGAACACTGAAGCTTTCTTT.

DNA for the CDR3: TGTGCCAGCAGTTTAGGGGCGGGACTAGCGGGAGGTATGCAGTACTTC. This encodes CASSLGAGLAGGMQYF. V and J are TRBV28 and TRBJ2-5; 15 positions agree with TRBD2. The V segment lost 2 bases and the J segment 11 bases; nucleotides outside the gene matches: 9. CDR1 and CDR2 (germline): MDHEN, SYDVKM. The CDR3 contains 16 residues.

CDR3 sequence reads: CASTQDRVRGNEQFF. CDR3 bases: TGTGCCAGTACTCAGGACAGGGTTAGAGGCAATGAGCAGTTCTTC. The rearrangement joins TRBV19 to TRBJ2-1, with 8 positions matching TRBD1. The length of the CDR3 is 15 residues. Germline values: CDR1 LNHDA, CDR2 SQIVND (reference sequence). V trimming: 7 bases; J trimming: 6 bases; junction bases outside the gene matches: 11.

This chain uses TRBV25-1 with TRBJ2-7; no firm D call. This CDR3 region has 13 residues. In germline, CDR1 is MGHDK, CDR2 SYGVNS. Trimming stripped 3 bases from V and 1 base from J, with 7 bases between. CDR3 in DNA: TGTGCCAGCAGTGATAGTAATTCCTACGAGCAGTACTTC. Translating gives CASSDSNSYEQYF.

The V call is TRBV5-1, the J call TRBJ2-3; a weak D match, TRBD1 (6 bases). Trimming pared 3 bases from V and 4 bases from J, leaving 15 bases between. The CDR3 consists of 15 residues. Germline loops: CDR1 SGHRS, CDR2 YFSETQ. In DNA, the CDR3 is TGCGCCAGCAGCTCGATACAGGGTTGGGCAGATACGCAGTATTTT. Residues: CASSSIQGWADTQYF.

This clone was detected a few times. The chain uses TRBV5-1 and TRBJ1-1, with 11 bases matching TRBD1. Trimming removed 4 bases from V and 5 bases from J; junction bases left unmatched: 4. This CDR3 has 14 amino acids. Germline V lookup: CDR1 SGHRS, CDR2 YFSETQ. The CDR3 DNA reads TGCGCCAGCAGCATCGGGACAGGGGGAACTGAAGCTTTCTTT. It translates to CASSIGTGGTEAFF.